Listed here are 6 T cell receptor beta chains from one sample, sequenced in a study of blood T cell repertoires in COVID-19. This table comes from immunoSEQ multiplex PCR, and its TCRdb copy is limited to in-frame clones, with some not included. The table includes 200,000 to 250,000 clones, around 85% detected once. The sample was peripheral blood. Every receptor here comes from a man aged 60 to 69 with acute or convalescent COVID-19.

This rearrangement joins TRBV6-6 to TRBJ1-5; a possible D gene is TRBD1 (6 bases). This CDR3 region has 14 residues. Trimming left V 2 bases short and J 3 bases short, with 8 bases between. The germline V gene has CDR1 MNHNY and CDR2 SVGAGI (reference sequence). CDR3 nucleotides: TGTGCCAGCAGTTACACAGGGCACAATCAGCCCCAGCATTTT. The encoded protein is CASSYTGHNQPQHF.

V and J are TRBV7-2 and TRBJ2-5, with D possibly matching TRBD1 (5 bases). Germline CDR1 is SGHTA and CDR2 is FQGNSA. This CDR3 comprises 14 residues. V was clipped by 5 bases and J by 4 bases, with 14 bases between them. The CDR3 nucleotides read TGTGCCAGCAGCAGGACGGCTCAGGGAGAGACCCAGTACTTC. Translation: CASSRTAQGETQYF.

About this clone itself: Compared with germline, one end of the junction differs, possibly owing to a read error. The V and J genes are TRBV7-2 and TRBJ2-5; D gene ambiguous. The CDR3 runs to 12 residues. Germline V gene lookup returns CDR1 SGHTA and CDR2 FQGNSA. The CDR3 protein is CASSIYQATQYF. DNA of the CDR3: TGTGCCAGCAGCATATACCAAGCGACCCAGTACTTC. The complete variable domain, with remaining parts taken from reference TRBV7-2 and TRBJ2-5, reads GAGVSQSPSNKVTEKGKDVELRCDPISGHTALYWYRQSLGQGLEFLIYFQGNSAPDKSGLPSDRFSAERTGGSVSTLTIQRTQQEDSAVYLCASSIYQATQYFGPGTRLLVL.

J is TRBJ1-5 and V is TRBV2; 8 bases align to TRBD1. The CDR3 has 13 amino acids. J gave up 7 bases and V 6 bases, and 5 bases lay outside the gene matches. Germline CDR1 SNHLY, CDR2 FYNNEI. The CDR3 loop is CASREDRVQPQHF. The CDR3 DNA reads TGTGCCAGCAGAGAGGACAGGGTACAGCCCCAGCATTTT. Full variable domain (remainder filled in from reference TRBV2 and TRBJ1-5): EPEVTQTPSHQVTQMGQEVILRCVPISNHLYFYWYRQILGQKVEFLVSFYNNEISEKSEIFDDQFSVERPDGSNFTLKIRSTKLEDSAMYFCASREDRVQPQHFGDGTRLSIL.

The chain employs TRBV11-2 and TRBJ2-7; TRBD1 aligns across 7 bases. CDR1 SGHAT and CDR2 FQNNGV come from the germline V gene. The trim removed 5 bases at V and 3 bases at J, leaving 4 bases unmatched. This CDR3 has 13 residues. CDR3 residues: CASSTGAVYEQYF. CDR3 nucleotides: TGTGCCAGCAGCACAGGGGCCGTCTACGAGCAGTACTTC.

V usage is TRBV28 and J usage is TRBJ1-3; maybe TRBD1 (6 bases). The ends were cut back, 8 bases at V and 3 bases at J, with 35 bases in the middle. The CDR3 consists of 21 residues. Germline lookup yields CDR1 MDHEN and CDR2 SYDVKM. This chain's CDR3 is CASRSPQGFVLGQGSGNTIYF. CDR3 DNA: TGTGCCAGCCGTTCACCCCAGGGGTTCGTTCTCGGGCAGGGAAGTGGAAACACCATATATTTT.